The present entry profiles one T cell receptor (beta chain) with its context. Its antigen is unidentified. This sample was included in a study of cytomegalovirus exposure and HLA in healthy donors. The PCR used 60 Vbeta and 13 Jbeta primers. The method was immunoSEQ multiplex PCR; TCRdb's version includes in-frame clones alone and lacks a portion of them. This sample yields about 130,000 clones, of which more than 75% are seen a single time; over 2% belongs to the top ten. Looked up from germline, CDR1 is SGHAT and CDR2 is FQNNGV. The CDR3 contains 15 residues. The V and J ends lost 5 bases and 3 bases, in that order; junction bases with no gene match: 5. Whole-study findings and limits: In all likelihood, a cluster of highly shared sequence variants was a sequencing artifact. The authors later found most CMV-associated TCR beta chains appeared HLA-restricted.

V is TRBV11-2 and J is TRBJ1-3; TRBD1 aligns across 9 bases. This clonotype was sampled from a man aged 25-45 years in good health and CMV-seronegative. Sequenced sample: PBMCs. CDR3 sequence reads: CASSRWTGVGNTIYF. The CDR3 region has the DNA TGTGCCAGCAGCCGATGGACAGGGGTTGGAAACACCATATATTTT.